This T cell receptor beta chain originates from a study of T cell repertoires in cytomegalovirus infection (dated by TCRdb to between 2018 and 2021). The study in broad terms: The HLA type of each donor mattered for the analysis, because public TCR beta signatures pointed to carriage of CMV infection along with the matching HLA type. Overall study results and their limits: In both this cohort and an independent roughly 350-donor cohort, the cumulative frequency of public TCR beta family members distinguished carriers of CMV infection plus the relevant HLA type. In the ex vivo response, HLA-C-restricted CMV-specific TCR beta clonotypes were dominant, and in two of eight donors the single most frequent clonotype came from this HLA-C-restricted group.

This clonotype was seen a few times. There is no known antigen for this receptor. No base quality information exists; no much larger clone differs at one position. Instrument used: Illumina HiSeq 1500. The public sequencing data were trimmed at Q25 with fastp and processed into clonotypes with MiXCR by TCRdb, which kept only in-frame beta chains. Rows are unified per CDR3 protein, each entry keeping the most common DNA and genes. Present in this sample are 290,000 or so distinct CDR3 sequences, 9.6% of which were seen just once. The ten largest clones add up to less than 3% of the sample. The germline V gene (reference sequence) yields MNHNY for CDR1 and SVGAGI for CDR2. A distance of 14 bases separates the germline ends of V and J, which lose 6 bases and 2 bases respectively. The CDR3 goes from the cysteine to the phenylalanine over 15 residues. Kept here is only the CDR3 DNA, which spans 45 bases and is read in frame from base 1.

This TCR was recovered from a human donor in good health (CMV status not recorded). Some clones in this sample may be carry-over from other donors' samples. The rearrangement joined TRBV6-6 to TRBJ1-5; the D gene is not confidently resolved. The material sequenced was PBMCs. The CDR3 is CASRPYNAGNQPQHF. The bases are TGTGCCAGCAGACCGTACAACGCGGGCAATCAGCCCCAGCATTTT.